The 3 T cell receptor beta chains below were found in one sample sequenced in a study of breast tumors, draining lymph nodes, adjacent tissues. Each CDR3 protein gets one entry after TCRdb re-called the multiplex PCR reads with MiXCR. Of about 110,000 distinct CDR3 sequences in the sample, about 31% are singletons; the top ten hold approximately 5%. The lymph nodes were axillary draining lymph nodes from breast cancer patients. Sequencing input: axillary lymph node tissue. These receptors were obtained from a female donor with breast cancer. Some clones in this sample may be carry-over from other donors' samples.

About this clonotype: This may be a read error: a much more frequent sequence differs by one nucleotide. The chain combines TRBV6-5 with TRBJ2-7; tentative D call: TRBD1 (5 bases). The CDR3 runs 13 residues. From germline, CDR1 is MNHEY and CDR2 SVGAGI. V lost 5 bases to trimming and J lost 1 base, with 9 bases between them. In nucleotides, the CDR3 is TGTGCCAGCAGTCAGAGACAGTCCTACGAGCAGTACTTC. Translation gives CASSQRQSYEQYF.

The rearrangement joins TRBV28 to TRBJ2-1, with TRBD2 matching over 7 bases. CDR3 size: 17 residues. The germline CDR1 and CDR2 sequences are MDHEN and SYDVKM. Germline trimming cut 1 base from V and 8 bases from J; bases unmatched to any gene: 14. The DNA of the CDR3 is TGTGCCAGCAGTTTATCCCCCGGGACTACCGGGGTGGATGAGCAGTTCTTC. Its protein is CASSLSPGTTGVDEQFF.

This clonotype was observed many times. The genes are TRBV7-9 and TRBJ2-3; 7 bases agree with TRBD2. The CDR3 spans 16 residues. Germline V gene sequence: CDR1 SEHNR, CDR2 FQNEAQ (reference sequence). V lost 5 bases to trimming and J lost 1 base; unmatched junction nucleotides: 9. Here the CDR3 DNA reads TGTGCCAGCAGCCTCCGTCGCGGGGGACGCACAGATACGCAGTATTTT. It translates to CASSLRRGGRTDTQYF.